The rows below give T cell receptor beta chains drawn from one sample of a study of T cell responses to AZD1222 COVID-19 vaccine. Assay used: immunoSEQ multiplex PCR; TCRdb lists only in-frame clones, some missing. The table lists approximately 160,000 clones, about nine tenths of them singletons. The material was peripheral blood, obtained on day 0 of AZD1222 vaccination. The receptors were gathered from an adult in good health. Each CDR3 is given with its conserved first and last residue. A D gene is named only where the DNA matches it firmly. Clone size appears in some rows only: once, few, many, or a class for an expanded clone.

>TRBJ2-2|once|TRBD1|TRBV25-1
TGTGCCAGCAGTGCCCGGACAGGGGCCCACACCGGGGAGCTGTTTTTT
CASSARTGAHTGELFF
>TRBJ2-7|NA|NA|TRBV11-2
TGTGCCAGCAGTTCGTCTCTCTCCTACGAGCAGTACTTC
CASSSSLSYEQYF
>TRBJ2-7|NA|TRBD1|TRBV10-2
TGCGCCAGCAAATTCAGCCCCAGGGGGCGCTTGAGTGAGCAGTACTTC
CASKFSPRGRLSEQYF
>TRBJ1-4|NA|TRBD1|TRBV28
TGTGCCAGCAGCCACGGTTTTGGGACAGGGTCCAAAAAACTGTTTTTT
CASSHGFGTGSKKLFF
>TRBJ2-1|NA|NA|TRBV28
TGTGCCAGCAGTTTAGTCCCGAGCTCCTACAATGAGCAGTTCTTC
CASSLVPSSYNEQFF
>TRBJ1-2|many|TRBD1|TRBV29-1
TGCAGCGTTGAAGGGGGACAGTGGGGCTACACCTTC
CSVEGGQWGYTF
>TRBJ1-4|NA|TRBD1|TRBV5-1
TGCGCCAGCAGCTTGGAGAGGGGGCGTAGTGAAAAACTGTTTTTT
CASSLERGRSEKLFF
>TRBJ2-1|NA|NA|TRBV7-2
TGTGCCAGCAGCTTGGGACTTTTCAATGAGCAGTTCTTC
CASSLGLFNEQFF
>TRBJ1-2|NA|NA|TRBV6-5
TGTGCCAGCAGCTTCGACAGGACCTATGGCTACACCTTC
CASSFDRTYGYTF
>TRBJ1-2|NA|TRBD1|TRBV4-1
TGCGCCAGCAGCCACACAGGGGAAGGCGACTATGGCTACACCTTC
CASSHTGEGDYGYTF
>TRBJ2-6|NA|NA|TRBV13
TGTGCCAGCAGCTCCGGGAGCATCCTGACTTTC
CASSSGSILTF
>TRBJ2-7|NA|TRBD2|TRBV6-6
TGTGCCAGCAGTCGCGGGGGGGAGGTATACGAGCAGTACTTC
CASSRGGEVYEQYF
>TRBJ2-7|NA|NA|TRBV13
TGTGCCAGCAGCTCCCTCGAGACGCCCGCTCGCCAGTACTTC
CASSSLETPARQYF
>TRBJ1-6|NA|TRBD1|TRBV27
TGTGCCAGCAGTTTCGGGGACAGCAGCTCACCCCTCCACTTT
CASSFGDSSSPLHF
>TRBJ2-1|NA|TRBD2|TRBV11-3
TGTGCCAGCAGCCCGCGGGGGGGGTCCTACAATGAGCAGTTCTTC
CASSPRGGSYNEQFF
>TRBJ2-7|few|NA|TRBV14
TGTGCCAGCAGCCAAAATCCGGGACGTCTCGAGCAGTACTTC
CASSQNPGRLEQYF
>TRBJ1-1|NA|NA|TRBV6-2/TRBV6-3
TGTGCCAGCAGCTTCTACCGGAACACTGAAGCTTTCTTT
CASSFYRNTEAFF
>TRBJ1-1|NA|NA|TRBV23-1
TGCGCCAGCAGTCGTGGGGCCAACTATGAAGCTTTCTTT
CASSRGANYEAFF
>TRBJ1-5|NA|NA|TRBV7-9
TGTGCCAGCAGCCGGGGGGAGGGCAATCAGCCCCAGCATTTT
CASSRGEGNQPQHF
>TRBJ1-2|NA|NA|TRBV5-1
TGCGCCAGCAGCTTGGCCGTGGGGGCCCAAAGGTCCGGCTACACCTTC
CASSLAVGAQRSGYTF
>TRBJ1-5|NA|NA|TRBV6-5
TGTGCCAGCAGTTACTCAGGGGAAAGCGGTGAGCCCCAGCATTTT
CASSYSGESGEPQHF
>TRBJ1-1|NA|TRBD1|TRBV6-5
TGTGCCAGCAGTTACTCAACAGGGGGCACTGAAGCTTTCTTT
CASSYSTGGTEAFF
>TRBJ2-1|few|NA|TRBV18
TGTGCCAGCTCACCGTCGAACAATGAGCAGTTCTTC
CASSPSNNEQFF
>TRBJ2-7|NA|TRBD2|TRBV6-5
TGTGCCAGCAGTTACTCGTCCACCGGGCTAGCGGACGAGCAGTACTTC
CASSYSSTGLADEQYF
>TRBJ2-2|NA|NA|TRBV7-8
TGTGCCAGCAGCCCAAAGGCTGGGGCGGGCGGGGAGCTGTTTTTT
CASSPKAGAGGELFF
>TRBJ1-2|NA|NA|TRBV2
TGTGCCAGCAGTCCTACTTATTATGACGGCTACACCTTC
CASSPTYYDGYTF
>TRBJ1-3|NA|TRBD1|TRBV7-9
TGTGCCAGCAGCGAACAGGGGACCTCTGGAAACACCATATATTTT
CASSEQGTSGNTIYF
>TRBJ1-1|NA|NA|TRBV9
TGTGCCAGCAGCGTAGAGAACGGGCCTTACACTGAAGCTTTCTTT
CASSVENGPYTEAFF
>TRBJ2-7|once|NA|TRBV27
TGTGCCAGCAGTTTATTGGCAACCCTCGGCGACGAGCAGTACTTC
CASSLLATLGDEQYF
>TRBJ2-5|NA|TRBD1|TRBV2
TGTGCCAGCACTGGACAGGGGAGGGAGACCCAGTACTTC
CASTGQGRETQYF
>TRBJ2-5|NA|NA|TRBV7-2
TGTGCCAGCAGCCCCTCCAGGGTAGGTGGCGAGACCCAGTACTTC
CASSPSRVGGETQYF
>TRBJ1-1|NA|NA|TRBV9
TGTGCCAGCAGCGTAGGTCAAGGGGCCGGGAACACTGAAGCTTTCTTT
CASSVGQGAGNTEAFF
>TRBJ2-7|NA|NA|TRBV12-3/TRBV12-4
TGTGCCAGCAGTTTTGAAGGAGAGGGCGAGCAGTACTTC
CASSFEGEGEQYF
>TRBJ1-4|NA|NA|TRBV28
TGTGCCAGCAGTTTACCCGCCAGCGGTGGGGTCGAAAAACTGTTTTTT
CASSLPASGGVEKLFF
>TRBJ1-3|NA|NA|TRBV28
TGTGCCAGCAGTTTCGGTTCGGGCCCTGGAAACACCATATATTTT
CASSFGSGPGNTIYF
>TRBJ1-4|NA|NA|TRBV6-5
TGTGCCAGCTGGTCAACTAATGAAAAACTGTTTTTT
CASWSTNEKLFF
>TRBJ1-3|NA|NA|TRBV4-1
TGCGCCAGCAGCCAAGTAGTTGCTGGAAACACCATATATTTT
CASSQVVAGNTIYF
>TRBJ2-2|NA|NA|TRBV3-1/TRBV3-2
TGTGCCAGCAGCCAAGGGACCCTGTGGGGGCCCGGGGAGCTGTTTTTT
CASSQGTLWGPGELFF
>TRBJ2-1|NA|TRBD2|TRBV29-1
TGCAGTTCTAGAGGGAGCGGGAACAATGAGCAGTTCTTC
CSSRGSGNNEQFF
>TRBJ1-5|once|NA|TRBV4-1
TGCGCCAGCAGCCAAGACGGGGGGAATCAGCCCCAGCATTTT
CASSQDGGNQPQHF
>TRBJ1-2|NA|NA|TRBV5-1
TGCGCCAGCAGCTTTGGGGGCTCTGGGGATGGCTACACCTTC
CASSFGGSGDGYTF
>TRBJ2-1|NA|TRBD1|TRBV18
TGTGCCAGCTCGACAGGGTCGGAAAATGAGCAGTTCTTC
CASSTGSENEQFF
>TRBJ1-2|NA|TRBD1|TRBV27
TGTGCCAGCAGTTTAACCCCGGGGACAGGGGGAGACTATGGCTACACCTTC
CASSLTPGTGGDYGYTF
>TRBJ1-5|few|NA|TRBV27
TGTGCCAGCAGGGGGAGCAATCAGCCCCAGCATTTT
CASRGSNQPQHF
>TRBJ1-1|NA|TRBD1|TRBV6-2/TRBV6-3
TGTGCCAGCAGTCCCTGGACAGGCTTCAGAGCTTTCTTT
CASSPWTGFRAFF
>TRBJ1-3|NA|NA|TRBV11-2
TGTGCCAGCAGCTTATCAGGGGCGCTTGGAAACACCATATATTTT
CASSLSGALGNTIYF
>TRBJ1-1|NA|NA|TRBV10-3
TGTGCCATCAGTGAGGGGGTGCCCCCTGAAGCTTTCTTT
CAISEGVPPEAFF
>TRBJ2-2|NA|NA|TRBV29-1
TGCAGCGCCGCCGAAGACCTCGGGGAGCTGTTTTTT
CSAAEDLGELFF
>TRBJ1-6|NA|NA|TRBV7-2
TGTGCCAGCAGCCCTGAGGGAGCTTATAATTCACCCCTCCACTTT
CASSPEGAYNSPLHF
>TRBJ2-7|NA|TRBD1|TRBV3-1/TRBV3-2
TGTGCCAGCAGCCAAGAAACGGTTGTGGAACAGGGGGCCCCTTTGACCTACGAGCAGTACTTC
CASSQETVVEQGAPLTYEQYF
>TRBJ1-5|NA|TRBD1|TRBV7-3
TGTGCCAGCAGCCCTCGGACAGGGGAGCAGCCCCAGCATTTT
CASSPRTGEQPQHF
>TRBJ1-5|NA|TRBD1|TRBV11-2
TGTGCCAGCAGCTTAGGGGACAGGCAGAATCAGCCCCAGCATTTT
CASSLGDRQNQPQHF
>TRBJ1-6|NA|TRBD1|TRBV28
TGTGCCAGCAGTTTACACAGGGGGAGGAGTTCACCCCTCCACTTT
CASSLHRGRSSPLHF
>TRBJ2-1|NA|TRBD1|TRBV10-1
TGCGCCAGCAGTGATTATTATGGGGACAGGGTCAATGAGCAGTTCTTC
CASSDYYGDRVNEQFF
>TRBJ1-5|NA|NA|TRBV27
TGTGCCAGCAGTACGCGGCAGCCCCAGCATTTT
CASSTRQPQHF
>TRBJ1-3|NA|NA|TRBV7-2
TGTGCCAGCAGCTTTACCCGCTCTGGAAACACCATATATTTT
CASSFTRSGNTIYF
>TRBJ2-1|NA|NA|TRBV5-4
TGTGCCAGCAGCTTAGTAAGCTACAATGAGCAGTTCTTC
CASSLVSYNEQFF